This section outlines one T cell receptor (beta chain) sequence together with its context. Its antigen is as yet unknown. The sample is drawn from a study of vaccination effects on CD4 cells after COVID-19. The wider study: After the second dose, samples were taken at median day 72. Study-wide results and caveats: Limitations: small convalescent group and missing early post-infection timepoints.

Unmatched junction bases numbered 9, after V lost 1 base and J lost 5 bases. CDR1 is SGHRS, CDR2 YFSETQ, per germline. The CDR3 consists of 16 residues. Clones were read by immunoSEQ multiplex PCR, and TCRdb kept only the in-frame ones, dropping some. The sample yields tens of thousands of clones, under 80% seen once. Antigen-specific CD4+ T cells were expanded with viral peptide pools in the ViraFEST assay before sequencing. Subsequent to a culture period of nine to ten days, CD4+ T cells were isolated. Participants were vaccinated with two doses of either the BNT162b2 or mRNA-1273 vaccine. About 2.1 million PBMC were seeded per well and grown in the presence of around 10 IU/ml IL-2 and 8.5 to 10 ug/ml peptides.

The source of this sequence is a human donor who received a COVID-19 vaccine. The chain recombines TRBV5-1 with TRBJ2-5; 9 bases agree with TRBD2. This material consisted of CD4+ T cells from PBMCs cultured with HCoV-OC43 spike peptides, taken after COVID-19 vaccination. Specified subset: HCoV-OC43 spike overlapping peptide pool stimulation. CDR3 loop: CASSLFAGGPGETQYF. DNA for the CDR3: TGCGCCAGCAGCTTGTTTGCGGGGGGGCCCGGGGAGACCCAGTACTTC.